This T cell receptor (beta chain) originates from a study of spatial heterogeneity in lung cancer. Study background: Raw reads contained each unique TCR and UMI combination more than ten times on average.

The CDR3 has 14 residues. The V gene end was trimmed by 6 bases and the J gene end by 6 bases; junction bases not matched to a gene: 7. CDR1 is DFQATT and CDR2 is SNEGSKA in the germline V gene (reference sequence). TCRdb recomputed calls from the 5' RACE reads with MiXCR, one row per CDR3 protein. The top ten clones hold under 50% of a sample with around 87,000 distinct CDR3 sequences, about an eighth of them seen once. Sample time point: sample taken at primary tumor resection. V usage is TRBV20-1 and J usage is TRBJ1-5; TRBD1 agrees at 11 bases. This material consisted of PBMCs, taken at surgery. This receptor was identified in a male donor with early-stage non-small cell lung cancer. The CDR3 loop reads CSAAGQGVGQPQHF. Here the CDR3 DNA reads TGCAGTGCCGCGGGACAGGGGGTTGGTCAGCCCCAGCATTTT.